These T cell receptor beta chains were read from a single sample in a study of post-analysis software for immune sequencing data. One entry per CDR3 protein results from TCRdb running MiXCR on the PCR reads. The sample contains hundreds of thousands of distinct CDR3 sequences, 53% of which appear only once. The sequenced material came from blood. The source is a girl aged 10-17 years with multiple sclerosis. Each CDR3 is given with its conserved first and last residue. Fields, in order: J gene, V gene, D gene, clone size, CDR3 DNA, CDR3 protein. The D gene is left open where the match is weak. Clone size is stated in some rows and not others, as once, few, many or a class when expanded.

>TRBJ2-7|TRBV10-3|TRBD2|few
TGTGCCATCAGTGAGAGCGGGGGCAAGCGACCCTACAATGAGCAGTACTTC
CAISESGGKRPYNEQYF
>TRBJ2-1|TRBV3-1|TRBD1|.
TGTGCCAGCAGCCTGCCGGGACAGGGGGCCGATGAGCAGTTCTTC
CASSLPGQGADEQFF
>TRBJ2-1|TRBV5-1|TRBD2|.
TGCGCCAGCAGCGGGGGACGCGCGGGGGCCTACAATGAGCAGTTCTTC
CASSGGRAGAYNEQFF
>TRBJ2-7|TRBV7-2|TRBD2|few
TGTGCCAGCAGCTGGAGACTAGCGGGGGGGCGATGGGAGCAGTACTTC
CASSWRLAGGRWEQYF
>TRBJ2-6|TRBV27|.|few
TGTGCCAGCAGTATACACGCACCTTGGGTCTCTGGGGCCAACGTCCTGACTTTC
CASSIHAPWVSGANVLTF
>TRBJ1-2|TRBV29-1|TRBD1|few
TGCAGCGTTGGTCTGGGACAGGACTATGGCTACACCTTC
CSVGLGQDYGYTF
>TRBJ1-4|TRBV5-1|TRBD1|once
TGCGCCAGCAGCGTCGAGACAGGGAGAAATGAAAAACTGTTTTTT
CASSVETGRNEKLFF
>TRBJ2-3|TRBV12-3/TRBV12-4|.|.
TGTGCCAGCACCCCGCGAAAGGGACCCAACACAGATACGCAGTATTTT
CASTPRKGPNTDTQYF
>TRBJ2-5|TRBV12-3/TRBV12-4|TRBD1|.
TGTGCCAGCAGTTACGGACAGGGGGGTGCCCAGTACTTC
CASSYGQGGAQYF
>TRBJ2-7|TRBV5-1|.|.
TGCGCCAGCACCCTCAGGGGGAACCGCGGGGACGAGCAGTACTTC
CASTLRGNRGDEQYF
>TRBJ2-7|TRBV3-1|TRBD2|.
TGTGCCACCACCGTGACTAGCGGATTTTCCTACGAGCAGTACTTC
CATTVTSGFSYEQYF
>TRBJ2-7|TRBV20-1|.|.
TGCAGTGCTAGACTCTCACAAGGGTTTCCCGAGCAGTACTTC
CSARLSQGFPEQYF
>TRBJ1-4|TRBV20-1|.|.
TGCAGTGCCGACGGGGAGGGGCGAGGGGAAAAACTGTTTTTT
CSADGEGRGEKLFF
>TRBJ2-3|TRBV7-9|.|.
TGTGCCAGCAGGGGCCCAGCGGCCACAGATACGCAGTATTTT
CASRGPAATDTQYF
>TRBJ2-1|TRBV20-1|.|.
TGCAGTGCTCAACTGGCGGCAGGTGGGGGTCATGAGCAGTTCTTC
CSAQLAAGGGHEQFF
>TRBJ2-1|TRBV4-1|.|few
TGCGCCAGCAGCCAAGATGGGGCTAATTACAATGAGCAGTTCTTC
CASSQDGANYNEQFF
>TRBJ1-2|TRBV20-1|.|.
TGCAGTGCTCCGGTTGGGGGGACCTCACCAACTAACTATGGCTACACCTTC
CSAPVGGTSPTNYGYTF
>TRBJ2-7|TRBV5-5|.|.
TGTGCCAGCAGCTTGGTTCCGACAGGTCAGGTCTACGAGCAGTACTTC
CASSLVPTGQVYEQYF
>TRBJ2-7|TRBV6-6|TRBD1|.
TGTGCCAGCAGTTACGGGGACAGGGCGAGAGAGCAGTACTTC
CASSYGDRAREQYF
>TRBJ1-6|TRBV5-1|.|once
TGCGCCAGCAGCTTGGCAGGGGTTAATTCACCCCGCCACTTT
CASSLAGVNSPRHF
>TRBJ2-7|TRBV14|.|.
TGTGCCAGCAGCCAGGAAGGAGAATACTACGAGCAGTACTTC
CASSQEGEYYEQYF
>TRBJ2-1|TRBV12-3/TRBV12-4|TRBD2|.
TGTGCCAGCAGGATGACTAGCGGGGAGTCCTACAATGAGCAGTTCTTC
CASRMTSGESYNEQFF
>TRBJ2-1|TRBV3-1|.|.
TGTGCCACCGGGTACAATGAGCAGTTCTTC
CATGYNEQFF
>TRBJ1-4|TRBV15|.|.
TGTGCCACCAGCCCGACGATGATTAATGAAAAACTGTTTTTT
CATSPTMINEKLFF
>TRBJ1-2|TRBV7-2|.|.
TGTGCCAGCAGCCCCTACAGCAACTATGGCTACACCTTC
CASSPYSNYGYTF
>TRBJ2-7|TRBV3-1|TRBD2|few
TGTGCCAGCAGCCGAGGACTAGCGGGGGCCACCTACGAGCAGTACTTC
CASSRGLAGATYEQYF
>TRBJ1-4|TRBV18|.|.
TGTGCCAGCTCACCCCGGGACAAGAATGAAAAACTGTTTTTT
CASSPRDKNEKLFF
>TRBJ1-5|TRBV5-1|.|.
TGCGCCAGCAGCTTAGGGACGGACGGCGGTCGGGGCTTGGGGCAGCCCCAGCATTTT
CASSLGTDGGRGLGQPQHF
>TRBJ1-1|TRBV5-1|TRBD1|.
TGCGCCAGCAGCACTCTAGGGGGCGAGGGTGGGGCCACTGAAGCTTTCTTT
CASSTLGGEGGATEAFF
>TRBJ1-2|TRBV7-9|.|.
TGTGCCAGCAGCCGGGATTTCCTAAACTATGGCTACACCTTC
CASSRDFLNYGYTF
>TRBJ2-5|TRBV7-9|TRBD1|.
TGTGCCAGCAGCACGGGACAGGGCCATCTAAAGTACTTC
CASSTGQGHLKYF
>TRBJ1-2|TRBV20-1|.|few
TGCAGTGCTATACTCCCGGCCTTGATGGACTATGGCTACACCTTC
CSAILPALMDYGYTF
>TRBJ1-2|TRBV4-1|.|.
TGCGCCAGCAGCCAGCACTGGGGGCTAGAGGGATGGAATGGCTACACCTTC
CASSQHWGLEGWNGYTF
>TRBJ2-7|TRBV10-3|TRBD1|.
TGTGCCATCAGACCGGACAGGAACAACTACGAGCAGTACTTC
CAIRPDRNNYEQYF
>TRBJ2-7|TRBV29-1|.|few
TGCAGCGTTGCGTTGGGGGTAGCCTACGAGCAGTACTTC
CSVALGVAYEQYF
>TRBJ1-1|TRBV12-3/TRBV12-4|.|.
TGTGCCAGCAGGCCCGACGGGATGAACACTGAAGCTTTCTTT
CASRPDGMNTEAFF
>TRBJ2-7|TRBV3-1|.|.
TGTGCCAGCAGCCAAGATTGGGACGGCCGTGGGTACGAGCAGTACTTC
CASSQDWDGRGYEQYF
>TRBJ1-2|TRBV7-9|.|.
TGTGCCAGCAGCCCGCCCAACAGGGCAAGCTATGGCTACACCTTC
CASSPPNRASYGYTF
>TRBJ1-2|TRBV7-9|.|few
TGTGCCAGCAGCTTAAAGGGTCGCGACTATGGCTACACCTTC
CASSLKGRDYGYTF
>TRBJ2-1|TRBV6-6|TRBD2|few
TGTGCCAGCATGGGCATCGGACTAGCGGGAGGGAGGGAGCAGTTCTTC
CASMGIGLAGGREQFF
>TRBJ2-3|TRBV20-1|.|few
TGCAGTGCTAGAACCGGGACTAGCACAGATACGCAGTATTTT
CSARTGTSTDTQYF
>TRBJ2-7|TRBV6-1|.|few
TGTGCCAGCAGTGAAGAGATCGGGGCGTCCCACGAGCAGTACTTC
CASSEEIGASHEQYF
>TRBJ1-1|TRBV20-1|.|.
TGCAGTGCTAGCACCATTAGGCCCTCGACCCTGGGGAACACTGAAGCTTTCTTT
CSASTIRPSTLGNTEAFF
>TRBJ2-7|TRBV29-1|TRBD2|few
TGCAGCGTGACTAGCGACGAGCAGTACTTC
CSVTSDEQYF
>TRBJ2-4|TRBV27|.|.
TGTGCCAGCAGGTCGTTTGTAGCCAAAAACATTCAGTACTTC
CASRSFVAKNIQYF
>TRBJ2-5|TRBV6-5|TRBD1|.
TGTGCCAGCAGTTACTCGACAGGGTCGGACCAAGAGACCCAGTACTTC
CASSYSTGSDQETQYF
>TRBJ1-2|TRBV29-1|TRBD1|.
TGCAGCGTTGAATGGACAGGACAGGGCGGCGGTGGCTACACCTTC
CSVEWTGQGGGGYTF
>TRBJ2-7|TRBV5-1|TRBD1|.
TGCGCCAGCAGCTTGGTCGGGACAGGGAAGTCCTACGAGCAGTACTTC
CASSLVGTGKSYEQYF